This passage covers 25 T cell receptor beta chains from one sample sequenced in a study of T cells in Graves' hyperthyroidism and ophthalmopathy. The source material, RNA transcripts, was used to amplify TCR beta CDR3 regions. A set of HTBI primers served as the primers for a first-round RT-PCR of the TCR CDR3. TCRdb re-derived calls from the multiplex PCR reads in MiXCR, one entry per CDR3 protein. The sample lists about half a million distinct CDR3 sequences; around 20% were seen once. Sequencing input: blood. These receptors originate from a man younger than 35 with Graves' hyperthyroidism.

In DNA, the CDR3 is TGTGCCAGCAGCTTAGGTCGCCAGGGGGACGCTGAAGCTTTCTTT. Protein product: CASSLGRQGDAEAFF. The rearrangement uses TRBV7-9 and TRBJ1-1; 7 nucleotides align to TRBD1. Germline-derived CDR1 and CDR2 are SEHNR and FQNEAQ (reference sequence). Trimming cost V 1 base and J 6 bases; bases outside gene matches: 8. The CDR3 contains 15 residues.

The V gene is TRBV29-1, the J gene TRBJ1-1; possible D gene TRBD1, 5 bases. Trimming cost V 6 bases and J 2 bases, with 19 bases left between them. Per germline, CDR1 SQVTM and CDR2 ANQGSEA. The CDR3 extends over 15 amino acids. The CDR3 DNA is TGCAGCGTCGCCAGTCTTGGGGCTGAAAACACTGAAGCTTTCTTT. Amino acids: CSVASLGAENTEAFF.

Only a few counts were recorded for this clonotype. The chain employs TRBV19 and TRBJ2-5, with a possible D match to TRBD2 (5 bases). The germline V gene encodes CDR1 LNHDA and CDR2 SQIVND (reference sequence). V lost 0 bases and J lost 7, with 9 bases in between. This CDR3 contains 13 residues. The CDR3, as DNA: TGTGCCAGTAGTATAGATACCCGGGGGACCCAGTACTTC. Translated: CASSIDTRGTQYF.

The rearrangement uses TRBV20-1 and TRBJ2-5; D ambiguous. The CDR3 has 10 amino acids. Trimming shortened V by 6 bases and J by 4 bases, and 6 bases separated the two germline ends. The V gene's germline CDR1 is DFQATT and CDR2 SNEGSKA (reference sequence). The CDR3 loop reads CSASVETQYF. The CDR3 DNA follows: TGCAGTGCCTCCGTAGAGACCCAGTACTTC.

The J gene is TRBJ2-7, the V gene TRBV10-1; D not certain. With 7 bases removed from V and 5 bases from J, the gap between germline ends came to 6 bases. The V gene's germline CDR1 is WNHNN and CDR2 SYGVQD (reference sequence). The CDR3 loop spans 10 amino acids. The CDR3 DNA reads as TGCGCCAGCAATAAGCACGAGCAGTACTTC. The encoded protein is CASNKHEQYF.

The table lists this clonotype with many counts. The V gene is TRBV10-1, the J gene TRBJ1-1, with D uncertain. V was clipped by 6 bases and J by 4 bases, with 15 bases between them. Germline lookup yields CDR1 WNHNN and CDR2 SYGVQD (reference sequence). This CDR3 has 14 amino acids. CDR3 region: CASSPGSWGTEAFF. The CDR3 region has the DNA TGCGCCAGCAGCCCAGGAAGCTGGGGCACTGAAGCTTTCTTT.

At least ten counts were recorded for this clonotype. The chain employs TRBV20-1 and TRBJ1-1; 11 nucleotides match TRBD1. The CDR3 spans 13 residues. Germline-derived CDR1 and CDR2 are DFQATT and SNEGSKA (reference sequence). V lost 4 bases to trimming and J lost 7 bases; unmatched junction nucleotides: 5. Here the CDR3 reads CSAKDRGRGEAFF. CDR3 nucleotide sequence: TGCAGTGCTAAGGACAGGGGGCGCGGTGAAGCTTTCTTT.

In its sample, this clonotype was seen once. The V gene is TRBV20-1, the J gene TRBJ2-5; unclear D gene. With 6 bases removed from V and 0 bases from J, the gap between germline ends came to 11 bases. Germline CDR1 and CDR2: DFQATT and SNEGSKA (reference sequence). There are 13 residues in the CDR3. The CDR3: CSAPKAYQETQYF. The CDR3 bases are TGCAGTGCCCCCAAAGCGTACCAAGAGACCCAGTACTTC.

In this sample, this clonotype turned up many times. The gene calls are TRBV5-5 and TRBJ2-4; D gene uncertain. The CDR3 length is 14 residues. CDR1 and CDR2 (germline): SGHKS, YYEKEE (reference sequence). With 5 bases removed from V and 1 base from J, the gap between germline ends came to 10 bases. The CDR3 DNA reads TGTGCCAGCAGTTCCACGATTGCCAAAAACATTCAGTACTTC. It translates to CASSSTIAKNIQYF. Using reference TRBV5-5 and TRBJ2-4 for the parts outside the CDR3, the full variable domain is DAGVTQSPTHLIKTRGQQVTLRCSPISGHKSVSWYQQVLGQGPQFIFQYYEKEERGRGNFPDRFSARQFPNYSSELNVNALLLGDSALYLCASSSTIAKNIQYFGAGTRLSVL.

This clonotype has at least ten counts. The junction shows a germline mismatch at one end, possibly a read error. The V gene is TRBV19, the J gene TRBJ1-1, with a tentative D call TRBD1 (5 bases). CDR1 LNHDA and CDR2 SQIVND come from the germline V gene (reference sequence). The CDR3 extends over 13 amino acids. The CDR3 coding sequence is TGTGCCAGTAGTTCCAGCGGGGGGACTGAAGCTTCCTTT. This gives the protein CASSSSGGTEASF.

This clonotype showed up many times. This chain joins TRBV25-1 and TRBJ2-5; no clear D gene. The CDR3 covers 12 residues. Germline assignment: CDR1 MGHDK and CDR2 SYGVNS. V was shortened by 4 bases and J by 5 bases, with 8 bases between the two germline ends. The CDR3 spells CASSATRETQYF. The CDR3 DNA is TGTGCCAGCAGTGCCACAAGGGAGACCCAGTACTTC.

The chain carries TRBV4-1 and TRBJ2-7, with no clear D. The V and J ends lost 0 bases and 6 bases respectively, with 12 bases between them. The germline V gene has CDR1 MGHRA and CDR2 YSYEKL. The CDR3 has 14 amino acids. The CDR3: CASSQDRILTEQYF. For the CDR3, the DNA is TGCGCCAGCAGCCAAGATAGAATTCTTACCGAGCAGTACTTC.

The genes are TRBV6-1 and TRBJ2-5, with 7 bases identical to TRBD2. The CDR3 contains 16 residues. Per the germline V gene, CDR1 is MNHNS and CDR2 is SASEGT. Unmatched junction bases numbered 10, after V lost 6 bases and J lost 0 bases. For the CDR3, the DNA is TGTGCCAGCAGCCGCGGGACTAAGTTGTACCAAGAGACCCAGTACTTC. It codes for CASSRGTKLYQETQYF.

This clonotype has ten or more counts. The chain employs TRBV20-1 and TRBJ2-2, with a possible D match to TRBD1 (6 bases). The CDR3 totals 16 residues. The V gene's germline CDR1 is DFQATT and CDR2 SNEGSKA (reference sequence). V gave up 0 bases and J gave up 0 bases, with 11 bases separating them. The CDR3 DNA reads as TGCAGTGCTAGAGATTTACAGGGCACGAACACCGGGGAGCTGTTTTTT. Its translation: CSARDLQGTNTGELFF.

This clonotype was observed many times. The rearrangement links TRBV2 to TRBJ1-1; D gene uncertain. The length of the CDR3 is 17 residues. Germline V gives CDR1 SNHLY, CDR2 FYNNEI. Trimming took 2 bases from V and 3 from J, leaving 19 bases between them. For the CDR3, the DNA is TGTGCCAGCAGTGAAATTCGGCCCGGTGGTATTTACACTGAAGCTTTCTTT. As protein: CASSEIRPGGIYTEAFF.

This clonotype was counted between two and nine times. The gene calls are TRBV5-1 and TRBJ2-3; tentative D call: TRBD2 (5 bases). Germline V lookup: CDR1 SGHRS, CDR2 YFSETQ. This CDR3 has 14 amino acids. V was cut by 5 bases and J by 5 bases, with 15 bases left in between. The CDR3 spells CASSPGKGGDTQYF. CDR3 DNA: TGCGCCAGCAGTCCCGGGAAGGGCGGAGATACGCAGTATTTT. Variable domain in full (rest from reference TRBV5-1 and TRBJ2-3): KAGVTQTPRYLIKTRGQQVTLSCSPISGHRSVSWYQQTPGQGLQFLFEYFSETQRNKGNFPGRFSGRQFSNSRSEMNVSTLELGDSALYLCASSPGKGGDTQYFGPGTRLTVL.

V gene TRBV6-5 combines with J gene TRBJ1-1; TRBD1 aligns across 7 bases. The CDR3 contains 14 residues. Germline V CDR1 and CDR2: MNHEY, SVGAGI. V lost 2 bases, J lost 4 bases, and 4 bases stayed unmatched. CDR3: CASSYPGTVTEAFF. The CDR3 DNA reads as TGTGCCAGCAGTTACCCCGGGACAGTCACTGAAGCTTTCTTT.

This clonotype was picked up many times. The chain couples TRBV12-3 or TRBV12-4 to TRBJ2-5; TRBD1 aligns across 7 bases. The V gene end was trimmed by 6 bases and the J gene end by 5 bases; junction bases not matched to a gene: 6. This CDR3 is 13 amino acids long. The CDR3 reads CASSPGQSETQYF. In DNA form, the CDR3 reads TGTGCCAGCAGCCCGGGACAGTCCGAGACCCAGTACTTC.

Many counts were recorded for this clonotype. This chain joins TRBV5-1 and TRBJ1-2; D may be TRBD1 (5 bases). Germline CDR1 is SGHRS and CDR2 is YFSETQ. V lost 5 bases to trimming and J lost 7 bases, with 21 bases between them. This CDR3 spans 15 amino acids. The CDR3 is CASSSLGGPASGYTF. For the CDR3, the DNA is TGCGCCAGCAGTAGTCTCGGGGGACCGGCCTCTGGCTACACCTTC.

This clonotype has a count of ten or more. The rearrangement links TRBV30 to TRBJ2-7; D possibly uses TRBD1 or TRBD2 (5 bases each). CDR1 and CDR2 from the germline V gene are GTSNPN and SVGIG (reference sequence). The CDR3 runs to 12 residues. V lost 1 base, J lost 3 bases, and 7 bases lay in between. In nucleotides, the CDR3 is TGTGCCTGGAGTGGGGGGAACTACGAGCAGTACTTC. This encodes CAWSGGNYEQYF. Complete variable domain (other parts from reference TRBV30 and TRBJ2-7): SQTIHQWPATLVQPVGSPLSLECTVEGTSNPNLYWYRQAAGRGLQLLFYSVGIGQISSEVPQNLSASRPQDRQFILSSKKLLLSDSGFYLCAWSGGNYEQYFGPGTRLTVT.

The sample holds many counts of this clonotype. This chain connects TRBV12-3 or TRBV12-4 to TRBJ1-5; 8 nucleotides agree with TRBD1. The CDR3 totals 15 residues. Trimming removed 6 bases from V and 7 bases from J; junction bases left unmatched: 11. CDR3 bases: TGTGCCAGCAGAGGACAGGGAAAAGGGGTACAGCCCCAGCATTTT. Residues: CASRGQGKGVQPQHF.

This clonotype was counted only a few times. The gene calls are TRBV19 and TRBJ1-5; TRBD1 agrees at 9 bases. The CDR3 covers 17 residues. The V gene end was trimmed by 5 bases and the J gene end by 2 bases; junction bases not matched to a gene: 10. Looked up from germline, CDR1 is LNHDA and CDR2 is SQIVND (reference sequence). CDR3 coding DNA: TGTGCCAGTAGTGCTGATTACAGGGGGCTCGGCAATCAGCCCCAGCATTTT. Translating gives CASSADYRGLGNQPQHF.

This chain links TRBV7-8 with TRBJ2-2, with TRBD1 identical over 8 bases. The ends lost 4 bases at V and 7 bases at J; junction bases unmatched: 11. The CDR3 consists of 16 residues. Germline values: CDR1 SGHVS, CDR2 FQNEAQ. The chain's CDR3 is CASSYTPGGAVGELFF. The CDR3 DNA reads TGTGCCAGCAGCTACACCCCAGGGGGCGCGGTCGGGGAGCTGTTTTTT. The complete variable domain, with remaining parts taken from reference TRBV7-8 and TRBJ2-2, reads GAGVSQSPRYKVAKRGQDVALRCDPISGHVSLFWYQQALGQGPEFLTYFQNEAQLDKSGLPSDRFFAERPEGSVSTLKIQRTQQEDSAVYLCASSYTPGGAVGELFFGEGSRLTVL.

A single count supports this clonotype. This chain joins TRBV11-2 and TRBJ2-2, with TRBD1 as a possible D gene (6 bases). Between the trimmed V and J ends, which lost 1 base and 0 bases, there was a span of 15 bases. The CDR3 totals 18 residues. Germline V lookup: CDR1 SGHAT, CDR2 FQNNGV. CDR3 amino acids: CASSLGALEGANTGELFF. CDR3 coding DNA: TGTGCCAGCAGCTTAGGGGCCCTCGAGGGGGCGAACACCGGGGAGCTGTTTTTT.

This clonotype was observed at least ten times. The V and J genes are TRBV12-3 or TRBV12-4 and TRBJ1-5, with D maybe TRBD1 (5 bases). The CDR3 is 16 residues long. Between the trimmed V and J ends, which lost 5 bases and 1 base, there was a span of 15 bases. CDR3 coding DNA: TGTGCCAGCAGTGGGGCGGGGCTGGGGAGCAATCAGCCCCAGCATTTT. Residues: CASSGAGLGSNQPQHF.